The clone carrying this T cell receptor (beta chain) has only a few counts. Its specificity is unknown. The sample belongs to a study of human T cells and chemical hapten exposure. Findings and caveats of the study: No alteration of TCRs above 1 in 1000 frequency was seen with DPC sensitization.

Per germline, CDR1 SGDLS and CDR2 YYNGEE. The V segment lost 3 bases and the J segment 5 bases; nucleotides outside the gene matches: 3. This CDR3 comprises 14 residues. One entry per CDR3 protein results from TCRdb running MiXCR on the RACE reads. The sample lists under 120,000 distinct CDR3 sequences; approximately 9.9% were seen once. Specified time point: patch test 1, 2 weeks after DPC sensitization. Indicated treatment: therapeutic diphenylcyclopropenone sensitization with weekly scalp DPC. This receptor was obtained from a woman in her 40s with alopecia areata. Some clones in this sample may be carry-over from other donors' samples. The chain has TRBV9 and TRBJ2-2, with 8 bases aligning to TRBD1. The sequenced sample was whole blood, obtained in connection with sensitization to the hapten diphenylcyclopropenone (DPC). For the CDR3, the DNA is TGTGCCAGCAGCGCGGGACAGGCAACCGGGGAGCTGTTTTTT. Its protein is CASSAGQATGELFF.